This T cell receptor beta chain emerged from a study of T-cell reconstitution after alpha-beta-depleted transplantation in children. The ends lost 7 bases at V and 1 base at J; junction bases unmatched: 6. There are 14 residues in the CDR3. A library of TCRbeta sequences, prepared with unique molecular identifiers, was generated. One entry per CDR3 protein, called by TCRdb with MiXCR from the PCR reads. This repertoire shows about a million distinct CDR3 sequences, around 30% found once; its top ten account for about 28%. This clonotype was detected a few times. This sequence was found in a boy under two years old who had a stem cell transplant for SCID, so the T cells may come from the graft donor. The J gene is TRBJ2-5, the V gene TRBV12-3 or TRBV12-4; 7 bases align to TRBD2. Sequencing was performed on PBMCs, mostly from graft donor cells, taken 360 days after TCRalphabeta/CD19-depleted stem cell transplant. The CDR3 DNA sequence: TGTGCCAGCACCCTGCGCGGGGGCCAAGAGACCCAGTACTTC. It is translated as CASTLRGGQETQYF.